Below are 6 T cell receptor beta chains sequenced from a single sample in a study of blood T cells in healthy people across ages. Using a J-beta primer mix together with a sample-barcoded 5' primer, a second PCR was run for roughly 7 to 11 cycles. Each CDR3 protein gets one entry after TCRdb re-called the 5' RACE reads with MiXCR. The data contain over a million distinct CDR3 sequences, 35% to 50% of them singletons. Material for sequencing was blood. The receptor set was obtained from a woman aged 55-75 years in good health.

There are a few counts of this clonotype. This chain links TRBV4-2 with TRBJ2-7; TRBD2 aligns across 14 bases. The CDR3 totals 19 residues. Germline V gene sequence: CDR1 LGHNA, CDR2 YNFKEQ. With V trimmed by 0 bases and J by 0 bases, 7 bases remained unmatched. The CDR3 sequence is CASSQELTSGRASSYEQYF. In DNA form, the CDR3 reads TGTGCCAGCAGCCAAGAACTGACTAGCGGGAGGGCGAGCTCCTACGAGCAGTACTTC.

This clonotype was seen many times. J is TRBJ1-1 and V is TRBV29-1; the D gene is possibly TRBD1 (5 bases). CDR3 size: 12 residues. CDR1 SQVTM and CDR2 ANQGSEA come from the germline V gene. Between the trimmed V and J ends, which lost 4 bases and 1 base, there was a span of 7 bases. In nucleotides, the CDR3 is TGCAGCGTTGGGACACAGAACACTGAAGCTTTCTTT. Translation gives CSVGTQNTEAFF.

The CDR3 loop is CASTSGSLREQYF. The CDR3 coding sequence is TGTGCCAGCACTAGCGGGAGCTTGCGCGAGCAGTACTTC. This chain joins TRBV27 and TRBJ2-7, with TRBD2 matching over 10 bases. Germline V gene lookup returns CDR1 MNHEY and CDR2 SMNVEV (reference sequence). The CDR3 is 13 residues long. V was pared by 7 bases and J by 6 bases, with 6 bases of the junction left unmatched.

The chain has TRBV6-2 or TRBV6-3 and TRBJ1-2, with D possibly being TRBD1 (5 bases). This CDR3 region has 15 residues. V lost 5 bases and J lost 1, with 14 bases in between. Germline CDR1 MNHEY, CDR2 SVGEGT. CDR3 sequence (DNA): TGTGCCAGCAGTCCGACAGAACTCCTTAACTATGGCTACACCTTC. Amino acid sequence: CASSPTELLNYGYTF.

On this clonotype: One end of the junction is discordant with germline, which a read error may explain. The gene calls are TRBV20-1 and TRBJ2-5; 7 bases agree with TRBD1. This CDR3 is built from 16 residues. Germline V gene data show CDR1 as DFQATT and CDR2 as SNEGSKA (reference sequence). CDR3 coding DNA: TGCAATGCTAGACGGGTGGCACAGGGGAGACAAGAGACCCAGTACTTC. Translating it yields CNARRVAQGRQETQYF.

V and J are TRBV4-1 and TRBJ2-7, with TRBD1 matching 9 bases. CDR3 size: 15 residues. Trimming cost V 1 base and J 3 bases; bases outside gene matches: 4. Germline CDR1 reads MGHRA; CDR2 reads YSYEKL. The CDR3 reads CASSQGQGDFYEQYF. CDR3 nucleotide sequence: TGCGCCAGCAGCCAAGGACAGGGGGACTTCTACGAGCAGTACTTC.